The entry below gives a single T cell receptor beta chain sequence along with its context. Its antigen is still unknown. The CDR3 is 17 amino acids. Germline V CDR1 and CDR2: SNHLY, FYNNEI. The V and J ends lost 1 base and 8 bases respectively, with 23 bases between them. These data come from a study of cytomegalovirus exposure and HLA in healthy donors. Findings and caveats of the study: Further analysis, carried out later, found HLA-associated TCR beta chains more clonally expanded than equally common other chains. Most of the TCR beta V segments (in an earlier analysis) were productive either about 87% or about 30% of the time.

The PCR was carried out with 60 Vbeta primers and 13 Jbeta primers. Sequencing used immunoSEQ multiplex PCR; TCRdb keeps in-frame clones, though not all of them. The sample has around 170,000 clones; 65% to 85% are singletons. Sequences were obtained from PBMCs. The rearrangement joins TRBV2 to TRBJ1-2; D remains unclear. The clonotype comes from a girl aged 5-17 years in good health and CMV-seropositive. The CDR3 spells CASSEGGLSSVYGGYTF. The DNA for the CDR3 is TGTGCCAGCAGTGAAGGCGGGTTATCCTCGGTATATGGAGGCTACACCTTC.